Below are 23 T cell receptor beta chains sequenced from a single sample in a study of graft-versus-host responses after intestinal transplantation. Profiled with immunoSEQ multiplex PCR; TCRdb holds only in-frame clones, not every one. Here the sample spans under 80,000 clones, about 92% being singletons. This sample comprised PBMCs, obtained 98 days after intestinal transplantation. Source of these receptors: a human patient who received an intestinal transplant, so some T cells may come from the graft donor.

The chain links TRBV2 to TRBJ2-5; 7 nucleotides match TRBD2. Germline loops: CDR1 SNHLY, CDR2 FYNNEI. This CDR3 contains 17 residues. V lost 6 bases to trimming and J lost 1 base; unmatched junction nucleotides: 14. In nucleotides, the CDR3 is TGTGCCAGCAGCCAGCCCCTTACGCGGGGGATCCAAGAGACCCAGTACTTC. This gives the protein CASSQPLTRGIQETQYF.

This clone was counted only a few times. The rearrangement uses TRBV25-1 and TRBJ2-3; the match to TRBD2 covers 11 bases. The germline V gene has CDR1 MGHDK and CDR2 SYGVNS. The V segment lost 4 bases and the J segment 0 bases; nucleotides outside the gene matches: 6. The CDR3 covers 17 residues. The CDR3 sequence is CASSVAGGPYSTDTQYF. CDR3 coding DNA: TGTGCCAGCAGTGTAGCGGGAGGGCCTTATAGCACAGATACGCAGTATTTT. Variable domain in full (rest from reference TRBV25-1 and TRBJ2-3): EADIYQTPRYLVIGTGKKITLECSQTMGHDKMYWYQQDPGMELHLIHYSYGVNSTEKGDLSSESTVSRIRTEHFPLTLESARPSHTSQYLCASSVAGGPYSTDTQYFGPGTRLTVL.

The table lists this clone with a few counts. The conserved closing phenylalanine or tryptophan is absent in this CDR3, likely reflecting a read error. Because the CDR3's place on the DNA is in doubt, the DNA is left out and the CDR3 is given as listed by TCRdb. The V gene is TRBV4-1, the J gene TRBJ2-7; TRBD1 was called by the table and not checked on the DNA. Germline values: CDR1 MGHRA, CDR2 YSYEKL. Inclusive of both ends, the CDR3 amounts to 9 amino acids. CDR3 sequence: CASSQRTDS.

This sequence joins TRBV29-1 and TRBJ2-1; D is possibly TRBD1 or TRBD2 (6 bases each). The CDR3 sequence is 12 residues long. CDR1 SQVTM and CDR2 ANQGSEA come from the germline V gene. V shed 4 bases and J shed 8 bases, with 12 bases lying between them. CDR3 DNA sequence: TGCAGCGTTGTAGGGGGGAGTGATGAGCAGTTCTTC. Translating it yields CSVVGGSDEQFF.

Worth noting for this clone: Other nucleotide sequences from this sample produce the same CDR3. The V call is TRBV29-1, the J call TRBJ2-5; 9 positions agree with TRBD1. V lost 6 bases to trimming and J lost 5 bases; unmatched junction nucleotides: 4. Germline CDR1 and CDR2: SQVTM and ANQGSEA. There are 12 residues in the CDR3. CDR3 sequence (DNA): TGCAGCGTGGACAGGGGAAGGGAGACCCAGTACTTC. Amino acid sequence: CSVDRGRETQYF.

Notes on this clone: A junction end diverges from the germline sequence, so it may reflect a read error. The rearrangement joins TRBV10-2 to TRBJ1-1; D might be TRBD1 (5 bases). The CDR3 runs to 15 residues. Germline V lookup: CDR1 WSHSY, CDR2 SAAADI. The CDR3 is CVSSEPRDMNTEAFF. The CDR3, as DNA: TGCGTCAGCAGTGAGCCCAGGGATATGAACACTGAAGCTTTCTTT.

The chain combines TRBV7-8 with TRBJ1-1; 9 positions agree with TRBD1. The V and J ends lost 2 bases and 5 bases, in that order; junction bases with no gene match: 9. There are 16 residues in the CDR3. Looked up from germline, CDR1 is SGHVS and CDR2 is FQNEAQ. The CDR3 DNA is TGTGCCAGCAGCTTAACGACTCCGGGACAGGGAACTGAAGCTTTCTTT. It is translated as CASSLTTPGQGTEAFF. The full variable domain, with the rest looked up from reference TRBV7-8 and TRBJ1-1, is GAGVSQSPRYKVAKRGQDVALRCDPISGHVSLFWYQQALGQGPEFLTYFQNEAQLDKSGLPSDRFFAERPEGSVSTLKIQRTQQEDSAVYLCASSLTTPGQGTEAFFGQGTRLTVV.

This chain links TRBV27 with TRBJ2-7; tentatively, D is TRBD1 (6 bases). The germline gives CDR1 MNHEY, CDR2 SMNVEV (reference sequence). The V and J ends lost 3 bases and 4 bases respectively, with 10 bases between them. This CDR3 region has 13 residues. The CDR3 sequence is CASSFLQGYEQYF. In DNA form, the CDR3 reads TGTGCCAGCAGTTTTTTACAGGGTTACGAGCAGTACTTC.

The rearrangement uses TRBV5-4 and TRBJ1-1, with D unresolved. V lost 0 bases to trimming and J lost 3 bases, with 6 bases between them. The CDR3 runs to 13 residues. Germline-derived CDR1 and CDR2 are SGHNT and YYREEE (reference sequence). CDR3 region: CASSLGGDTEAFF. CDR3 DNA sequence: TGTGCCAGCAGCTTGGGCGGTGACACTGAAGCTTTCTTT.

The genes are TRBV6-5 and TRBJ1-2; 7 nucleotides align to TRBD1. The junction had 6 bases not matched to a gene; V was cut back by 4 bases and J by 7 bases. Per germline, CDR1 MNHEY and CDR2 SVGAGI. The length of the CDR3 is 13 residues. The CDR3 reads CASSSGGGFGYTF. CDR3 nucleotides: TGTGCCAGCAGTTCAGGGGGAGGGTTTGGCTACACCTTC.

The chain uses TRBV14 and TRBJ2-1, with 12 bases aligning to TRBD2. The CDR3 length is 13 residues. Germline V lookup: CDR1 SGHDN, CDR2 FVKESK. Losses at the gene ends were 1 base for V and 15 bases for J; bases not matched to a gene: 4. The DNA for the CDR3 is TGTGCCAGCAGCCAAGTACTAGCGGGGGGTCGGTTCTTC. Translation: CASSQVLAGGRFF.

The V gene is TRBV28, the J gene TRBJ2-1; 9 bases match TRBD2. Germline assignment: CDR1 MDHEN and CDR2 SYDVKM. With V trimmed by 7 bases and J by 3 bases, 7 bases remained unmatched. The CDR3 is made up of 15 amino acids. Here the CDR3 reads CASTDSGSIYNEQFF. CDR3 in DNA: TGTGCCAGCACCGATAGCGGGAGTATCTACAATGAGCAGTTCTTC.

The V and J genes are TRBV11-1 and TRBJ2-1; 8 bases match TRBD1. Germline CDR1 is SGHAT and CDR2 is FQDESV (reference sequence). V shed 7 bases and J 7 bases; nucleotides not matched to a gene: 12. The CDR3 extends over 15 amino acids. The CDR3 nucleotides read TGTGCCAGCACTTGGGACAGGACTTTAAGTAATGAGCAGTTCTTC. Amino acids: CASTWDRTLSNEQFF.

The count of this clone is one. The chain recombines TRBV5-5 with TRBJ2-1; 7 bases match TRBD2. The CDR3 runs to 15 residues. The V and J ends lost 1 base and 3 bases, in that order; junction bases with no gene match: 4. CDR1 and CDR2 from the germline V gene are SGHKS and YYEKEE (reference sequence). The CDR3 here is CASSLSLADYNEQFF. DNA of the CDR3: TGTGCCAGCAGCTTGTCGCTAGCGGACTACAATGAGCAGTTCTTC.

This clone was seen more than once but under ten times. The V call is TRBV2, the J call TRBJ1-2; D not resolved. The CDR3 has 11 amino acids. Germline V gene lookup returns CDR1 SNHLY and CDR2 FYNNEI. V was trimmed by 4 bases and J by 4 bases, leaving 4 bases between them. CDR3 DNA: TGTGCCAGCAGTGCAGGCTATGGCTACACCTTC. Protein product: CASSAGYGYTF. The full variable domain, completed using reference TRBV2 and TRBJ1-2, is EPEVTQTPSHQVTQMGQEVILRCVPISNHLYFYWYRQILGQKVEFLVSFYNNEISEKSEIFDDQFSVERPDGSNFTLKIRSTKLEDSAMYFCASSAGYGYTFGSGTRLTVV.

This clone is a singleton in its sample. The chain uses TRBV7-2 and TRBJ1-4, with D possibly TRBD1 on 5 matching bases. V lost 3 bases and J lost 3, with 11 bases in between. Germline-derived CDR1 and CDR2 are SGHTA and FQGNSA. The CDR3 contains 15 residues. CDR3 DNA: TGTGCCAGCAGCTTTGCAGGGAGTTCTAATGAAAAACTGTTTTTT. It encodes CASSFAGSSNEKLFF.

The chain is built from TRBV29-1 and TRBJ2-3; D is unresolved. CDR1 and CDR2 from the germline V gene are SQVTM and ANQGSEA. Deletions cut 3 bases from V and 4 bases from J, with 5 bases between. The CDR3 runs 11 residues. The CDR3 is CSVDRPDTQYF. In DNA form, the CDR3 reads TGCAGCGTTGATAGGCCAGATACGCAGTATTTT.

This chain joins TRBV27 and TRBJ2-5, with 8 bases fitting TRBD1. The end of the DNA is better explained by TRBJ2-7, so the J call may be wrong. Germline CDR1 is MNHEY and CDR2 is SMNVEV (reference sequence). The CDR3 runs to 14 residues. This CDR3 reads CASSSDRGSYEQYF. The CDR3 nucleotides read TGTGCCAGCAGTTCAGACAGGGGTAGCTACGAGCAGTACTTC.

V is TRBV7-3 and J is TRBJ2-3; 7 positions agree with TRBD2. The ends lost 2 bases at V and 2 bases at J; junction bases unmatched: 4. This CDR3 is 15 amino acids long. Germline V gene data show CDR1 as SGHTA and CDR2 as FQGTGA. CDR3 bases: TGTGCCAGCAGCTTAGGGGCGGGGGTCACAGATACGCAGTATTTT. Translation gives CASSLGAGVTDTQYF.

This clone was seen a handful of times. The chain couples TRBV19 to TRBJ1-2; the D is unclear. Trimming took off 1 base at V and 2 bases at J, with 8 bases between the two ends. The germline CDR1 and CDR2 sequences are LNHDA and SQIVND (reference sequence). This CDR3 contains 14 residues. The CDR3 loop is CASSIGSLNYGYTF. The CDR3 nucleotides are TGTGCCAGTAGTATAGGCAGTCTGAACTATGGCTACACCTTC.

A single count supports this clone. V usage is TRBV6-1 and J usage is TRBJ2-7, with TRBD2 as a possible D gene (6 bases). Germline CDR1 is MNHNS and CDR2 is SASEGT. This CDR3 is built from 14 residues. V was cut by 3 bases and J by 2 bases, with 11 bases left in between. CDR3 in DNA: TGTGCCAGCAGTGAGATGGCGGGAACCTACGAGCAGTACTTC. As protein: CASSEMAGTYEQYF.

The genes are TRBV6-5 and TRBJ2-5; the D gene is possibly TRBD2 (5 bases). Trimming removed 2 bases at V and 5 bases at J, with 18 bases between. Looked up from germline, CDR1 is MNHEY and CDR2 is SVGAGI. The CDR3 is 16 amino acids. The CDR3 spells CASSYGLADPYETQYF. CDR3 nucleotides: TGTGCCAGCAGTTACGGGCTAGCCGACCCCTACGAGACCCAGTACTTC.

The gene calls are TRBV19 and TRBJ1-6; D gene uncertain. Germline assignment: CDR1 LNHDA and CDR2 SQIVND (reference sequence). Trimming took off 5 bases at V and 8 bases at J, with 16 bases between the two ends. The CDR3 has 15 residues. CDR3 nucleotides: TGTGCCAGTAGTGCCCTGAAACAGAACCATTCACCCCTCCACTTT. Amino acid sequence: CASSALKQNHSPLHF.